One and the same sample provided the 17 T cell receptor beta chains below, sequenced in a study of Ad26.COV2.S vaccination and SARS-CoV-2 variants. TCRdb keeps only in-frame clones here, not all; method: immunoSEQ multiplex PCR. This table has roughly 420,000 clones, around nine tenths appearing once. The sample's treatment: roughly 19 received Ad26.COV2.S at low or high dose, single or two shots; 5 received placebo; per-sample allocation not given. Repertoires come from day 63 after the first vaccine or placebo injection. The sample consisted of peripheral blood, taken in a trial of Ad26.COV2.S vaccine versus placebo. The receptor set was obtained from a person aged 18-65 years who received the Ad26.COV2.S COVID-19 vaccine or a placebo.

The chain is built from TRBV3-1 (or the pseudogene TRBV3-2) and TRBJ2-5, with 10 nucleotides matching TRBD1. This CDR3 region has 15 residues. The ends lost 4 bases at V and 5 bases at J; junction bases unmatched: 7. The germline V gene has CDR1 LGHDT and CDR2 YNNKEL (reference sequence). The chain's CDR3 is CASSPDRGLTETQYF. Written as DNA, the CDR3 is TGTGCCAGCAGCCCGGACAGGGGGTTGACGGAGACCCAGTACTTC.

This clone was detected once. The genes are TRBV9 and TRBJ2-3, with D tentatively TRBD1 or TRBD2 (5 bases each). CDR1 is SGDLS and CDR2 is YYNGEE in the germline V gene. Trimming took off 4 bases at V and 2 bases at J, with 17 bases between the two ends. The CDR3 extends over 16 amino acids. CDR3 in amino acids: CASSSRLGDPTDTQYF. CDR3 in DNA: TGTGCCAGCAGCAGTCGACTGGGGGACCCCACAGATACGCAGTATTTT.

CDR3 DNA: TGTGCCACCCTCGAATTGGGCGGCGTCTATGGCTACACCTTC. This translates into CATLELGGVYGYTF. The V and J genes are TRBV19 and TRBJ1-2; D not certain. This CDR3 has 14 amino acids. CDR1 is LNHDA, CDR2 SQIVND, per germline (reference sequence). V was shortened by 10 bases and J by 4 bases, with 19 bases between the two germline ends.

This clone was counted many times. The chain has TRBV6-5 and TRBJ2-7, with D unresolved. This CDR3 contains 15 residues. Trimming cost V 4 bases and J 0 bases, with 13 bases left between them. Germline loops: CDR1 MNHEY, CDR2 SVGAGI. This chain's CDR3 is CASSFSIQSSYEQYF. The DNA for the CDR3 is TGTGCCAGCAGTTTTTCGATCCAGAGCTCCTACGAGCAGTACTTC.

The V call is TRBV4-3, the J call TRBJ2-2; 8 bases are a match to TRBD1. This CDR3 has 18 amino acids. Germline V CDR1 and CDR2: LGHNA, YSLEER. The V gene end was trimmed by 4 bases and the J gene end by 2 bases; junction bases not matched to a gene: 12. CDR3 DNA sequence: TGCGCCAGCAGCCGCGACGTTCCCGGACAGGGAAACACCGGGGAGCTGTTTTTT. Encoded protein: CASSRDVPGQGNTGELFF.

The gene calls are TRBV27 and TRBJ1-6; D is unclear. This CDR3 has 15 residues. Germline CDR1 reads MNHEY; CDR2 reads SMNVEV (reference sequence). V lost 5 bases, J lost 10 bases, and 18 bases lay in between. In DNA form, the CDR3 reads TGTGCCAGCAGTAACACATGGGCCGGGGAGTCACCCCTCCACTTT. As protein: CASSNTWAGESPLHF.

This chain connects TRBV5-5 to TRBJ2-3; D is uncertain. Trimming took 0 bases from V and 0 from J, leaving 11 bases between them. The CDR3 length is 16 residues. Germline values: CDR1 SGHKS, CDR2 YYEKEE (reference sequence). In DNA, the CDR3 is TGTGCCAGCAGCTTGGAAGGAATTACTAGCACAGATACGCAGTATTTT. Translating it yields CASSLEGITSTDTQYF.

The rearrangement joins TRBV7-2 to TRBJ2-1; D is possibly TRBD2 (6 bases). The CDR3 runs 13 residues. V shed 1 base and J shed 9 bases, with 10 bases lying between them. Germline values: CDR1 SGHTA, CDR2 FQGNSA. The CDR3 DNA reads as TGTGCCAGCAGCTTAGGACTAGTCACTGAGCAGTTCTTC. Translated: CASSLGLVTEQFF.

The CDR3 spells CASSLALVGQGSGNTIYF. The CDR3 DNA sequence: TGTGCCAGCAGCTTAGCTTTAGTGGGACAGGGATCGGGAAACACCATATATTTT. The V call is TRBV7-2, the J call TRBJ1-3; 9 bases align to TRBD1. From germline, CDR1 is SGHTA and CDR2 FQGNSA. This CDR3 contains 18 residues. The ends lost 0 bases at V and 4 bases at J; junction bases unmatched: 10. Drawing the rest from reference TRBV7-2 and TRBJ1-3, the complete variable domain is GAGVSQSPSNKVTEKGKDVELRCDPISGHTALYWYRQSLGQGLEFLIYFQGNSAPDKSGLPSDRFSAERTGGSVSTLTIQRTQQEDSAVYLCASSLALVGQGSGNTIYFGEGSWLTVV.

The chain has TRBV7-8 and TRBJ1-5, with TRBD1 matching 10 bases. V trimming: 5 bases; J trimming: 7 bases; junction bases outside the gene matches: 5. In germline, CDR1 is SGHVS, CDR2 FQNEAQ. This CDR3 has 14 amino acids. CDR3 protein: CASSEDRGMQPQHF. The CDR3 nucleotides are TGTGCCAGCAGCGAGGACAGGGGGATGCAGCCCCAGCATTTT.

This clone has just one count. This chain uses TRBV5-1 with TRBJ2-3; TRBD1 aligns across 9 bases. The CDR3 spans 16 residues. CDR1 SGHRS and CDR2 YFSETQ come from the germline V gene. The V segment lost 4 bases and the J segment 2 bases; nucleotides outside the gene matches: 8. In DNA form, the CDR3 reads TGCGCCAGCAGCCCGGGGACAGGGTTTAACACAGATACGCAGTATTTT. Translation gives CASSPGTGFNTDTQYF.

V usage is TRBV6-5 and J usage is TRBJ1-4; 8 bases agree with TRBD1. The J segment lost 8 bases and the V segment lost 7 bases, leaving 6 bases of the junction unmatched. The CDR3 is 13 amino acids. Germline V gene sequence: CDR1 MNHEY, CDR2 SVGAGI. CDR3 bases: TGTGCCAGCAAGCAGGGGGCGCGGGAAAAACTGTTTTTT. It encodes CASKQGAREKLFF.

The V call is TRBV19, the J call TRBJ2-3; D not resolved. V was trimmed by 6 bases and J by 1 base, leaving 8 bases between them. The germline CDR1 and CDR2 sequences are LNHDA and SQIVND (reference sequence). The CDR3 runs 13 residues. The CDR3, as DNA: TGTGCCAGTAGGGTATTCGGCACAGATACGCAGTATTTT. Amino acid sequence: CASRVFGTDTQYF.

The chain carries TRBV10-3 and TRBJ2-7; no firm D call. Trimming took off 3 bases at V and 6 bases at J, with 18 bases between the two ends. The CDR3 has 15 residues. Germline V CDR1 and CDR2: ENHRY, SYGVKD. Here the CDR3 DNA reads TGTGCCATCAGTGACCTGAGGAGAGAGGCTGGCGAGCAGTACTTC. Its translation is CAISDLRREAGEQYF.

The J gene is TRBJ2-3, the V gene TRBV10-3; TRBD2 matches 9 bases. J was trimmed by 0 bases and V by 4 bases; bases with no gene match: 5. The CDR3 runs to 16 residues. Germline CDR1 and CDR2: ENHRY and SYGVKD. CDR3 in amino acids: CAISAPTSGSTDTQYF. CDR3 nucleotides: TGTGCCATCAGTGCCCCGACTAGCGGAAGCACAGATACGCAGTATTTT.

The chain uses TRBV19 and TRBJ1-4; D may be TRBD1 (6 bases). V shed 3 bases and J shed 3 bases, with 14 bases lying between them. The CDR3 length is 16 residues. Germline lookup yields CDR1 LNHDA and CDR2 SQIVND (reference sequence). CDR3 DNA: TGTGCCAGTAGTATCGCCACAGGGTCATCTAATGAAAAACTGTTTTTT. This gives the protein CASSIATGSSNEKLFF.

The chain links TRBV5-4 to TRBJ2-2; TRBD1 agrees at 7 bases. The CDR3 runs to 14 residues. Germline CDR1 is SGHNT and CDR2 is YYREEE (reference sequence). V lost 4 bases and J lost 5; bases outside the gene matches: 5. The CDR3 protein is CASSQDRFTGELFF. In nucleotides, the CDR3 is TGTGCCAGCAGCCAGGACAGGTTTACCGGGGAGCTGTTTTTT.